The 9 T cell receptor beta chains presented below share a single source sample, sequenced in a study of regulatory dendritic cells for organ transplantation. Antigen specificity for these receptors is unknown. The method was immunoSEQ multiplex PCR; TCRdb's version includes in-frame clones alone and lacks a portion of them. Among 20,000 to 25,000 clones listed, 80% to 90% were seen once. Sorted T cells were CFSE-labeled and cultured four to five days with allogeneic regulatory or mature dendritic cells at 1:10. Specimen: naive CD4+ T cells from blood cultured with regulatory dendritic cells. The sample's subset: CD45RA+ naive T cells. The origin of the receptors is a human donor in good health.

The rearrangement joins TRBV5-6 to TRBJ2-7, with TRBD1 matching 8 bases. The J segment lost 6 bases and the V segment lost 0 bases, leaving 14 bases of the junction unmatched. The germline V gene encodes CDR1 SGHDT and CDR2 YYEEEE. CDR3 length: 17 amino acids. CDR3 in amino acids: CASSLGTGNIQGGEQYF. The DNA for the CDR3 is TGTGCCAGCAGCTTGGGGACAGGGAATATCCAGGGGGGCGAGCAGTACTTC.

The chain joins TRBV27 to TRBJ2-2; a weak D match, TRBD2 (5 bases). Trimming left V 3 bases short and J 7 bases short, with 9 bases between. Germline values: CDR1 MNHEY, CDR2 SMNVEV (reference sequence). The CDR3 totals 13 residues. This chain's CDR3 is CASSFNGDGELFF. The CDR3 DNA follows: TGTGCCAGCAGTTTTAACGGGGACGGGGAGCTGTTTTTT.

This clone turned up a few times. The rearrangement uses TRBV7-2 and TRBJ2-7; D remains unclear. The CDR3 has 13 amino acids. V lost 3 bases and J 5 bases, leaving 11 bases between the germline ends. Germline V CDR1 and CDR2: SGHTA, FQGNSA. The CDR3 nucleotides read TGTGCCAGCAGCTTCCATCCCTTGGACGAGCAGTACTTC. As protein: CASSFHPLDEQYF.

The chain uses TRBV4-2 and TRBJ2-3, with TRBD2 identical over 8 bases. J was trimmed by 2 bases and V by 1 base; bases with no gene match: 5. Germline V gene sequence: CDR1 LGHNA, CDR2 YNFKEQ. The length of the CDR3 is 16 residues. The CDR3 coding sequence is TGTGCCAGCAGCCAAGGATTCGGGGGGGCCACAGATACGCAGTATTTT. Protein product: CASSQGFGGATDTQYF.

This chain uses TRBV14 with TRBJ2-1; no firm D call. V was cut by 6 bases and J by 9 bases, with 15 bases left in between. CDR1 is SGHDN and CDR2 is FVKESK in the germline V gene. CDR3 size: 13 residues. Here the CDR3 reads CASSPSDRSEQFF. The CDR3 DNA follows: TGTGCCAGCAGTCCATCCGATAGGAGTGAGCAGTTCTTC.

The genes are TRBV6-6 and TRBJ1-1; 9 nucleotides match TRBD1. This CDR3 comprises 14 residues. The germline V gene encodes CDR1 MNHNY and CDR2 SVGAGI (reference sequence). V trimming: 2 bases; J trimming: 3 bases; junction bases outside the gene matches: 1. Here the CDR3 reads CASSYRQGDTEAFF. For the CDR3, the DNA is TGTGCCAGCAGTTACCGACAGGGGGACACTGAAGCTTTCTTT.

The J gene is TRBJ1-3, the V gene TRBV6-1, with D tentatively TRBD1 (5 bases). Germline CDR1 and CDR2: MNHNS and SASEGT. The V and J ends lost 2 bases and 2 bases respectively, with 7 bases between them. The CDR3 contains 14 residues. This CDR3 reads CASSELGAGNTIYF. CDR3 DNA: TGTGCCAGCAGTGAACTGGGGGCTGGAAACACCATATATTTT.

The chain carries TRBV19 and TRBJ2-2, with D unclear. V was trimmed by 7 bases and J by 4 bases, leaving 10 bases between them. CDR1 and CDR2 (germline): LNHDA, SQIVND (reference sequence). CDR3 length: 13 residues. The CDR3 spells CASKSFLTGELFF. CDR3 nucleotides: TGTGCCAGTAAATCTTTCCTCACCGGGGAGCTGTTTTTT. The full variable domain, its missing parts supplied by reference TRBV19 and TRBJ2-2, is DGGITQSPKYLFRKEGQNVTLSCEQNLNHDAMYWYRQDPGQGLRLIYYSQIVNDFQKGDIAEGYSVSREKKESFPLTVTSAQKNPTAFYLCASKSFLTGELFFGEGSRLTVL.

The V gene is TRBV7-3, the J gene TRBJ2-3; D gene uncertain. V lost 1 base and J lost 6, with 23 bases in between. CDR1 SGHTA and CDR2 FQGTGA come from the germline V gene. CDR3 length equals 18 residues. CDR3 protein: CASSLMGSLEANADTQYF. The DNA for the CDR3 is TGTGCCAGCAGCTTAATGGGCTCCTTAGAGGCAAATGCCGATACGCAGTATTTT.